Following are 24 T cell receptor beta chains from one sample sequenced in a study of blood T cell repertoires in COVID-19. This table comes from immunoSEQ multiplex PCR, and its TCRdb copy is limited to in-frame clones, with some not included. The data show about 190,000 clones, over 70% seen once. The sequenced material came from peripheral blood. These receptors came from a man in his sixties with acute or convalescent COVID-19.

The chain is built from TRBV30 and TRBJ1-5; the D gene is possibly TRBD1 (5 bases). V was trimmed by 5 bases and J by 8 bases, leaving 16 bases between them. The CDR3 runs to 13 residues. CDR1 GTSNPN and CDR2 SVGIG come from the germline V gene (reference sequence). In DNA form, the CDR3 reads TGTGCCTGGGCCTTTACGGGGGGGGAGCCCCAGCATTTT. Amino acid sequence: CAWAFTGGEPQHF.

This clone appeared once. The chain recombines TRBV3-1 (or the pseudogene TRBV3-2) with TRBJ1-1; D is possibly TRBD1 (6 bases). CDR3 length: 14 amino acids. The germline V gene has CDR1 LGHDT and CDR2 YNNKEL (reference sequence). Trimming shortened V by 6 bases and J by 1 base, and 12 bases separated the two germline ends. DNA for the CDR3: TGTGCCAGCAGTCCGACAGGCCGGAACACTGAAGCTTTCTTT. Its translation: CASSPTGRNTEAFF.

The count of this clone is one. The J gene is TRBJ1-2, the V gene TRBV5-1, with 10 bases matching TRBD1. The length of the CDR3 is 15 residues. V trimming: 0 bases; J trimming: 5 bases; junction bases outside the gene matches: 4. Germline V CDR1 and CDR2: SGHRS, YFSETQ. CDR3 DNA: TGCGCCAGCAGCTTGGGGGACAGGGGCCCTTATGGCTACACCTTC. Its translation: CASSLGDRGPYGYTF.

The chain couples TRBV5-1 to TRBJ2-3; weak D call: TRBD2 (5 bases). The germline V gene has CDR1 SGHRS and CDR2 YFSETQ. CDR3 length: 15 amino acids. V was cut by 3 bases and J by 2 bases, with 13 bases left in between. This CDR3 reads CASSSGLKNTDTQYF. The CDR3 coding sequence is TGCGCCAGCAGCTCAGGACTGAAAAACACAGATACGCAGTATTTT.

The CDR3 here is CASTILGHEQFF. DNA for the CDR3: TGTGCCAGCACCATACTAGGGCATGAGCAGTTCTTC. This rearrangement joins TRBV6-6 to TRBJ2-1; tentatively, D is TRBD2 (5 bases). With 7 bases removed from V and 8 bases from J, the gap between germline ends came to 12 bases. The CDR3 loop spans 12 amino acids. In germline, CDR1 is MNHNY, CDR2 SVGAGI (reference sequence).

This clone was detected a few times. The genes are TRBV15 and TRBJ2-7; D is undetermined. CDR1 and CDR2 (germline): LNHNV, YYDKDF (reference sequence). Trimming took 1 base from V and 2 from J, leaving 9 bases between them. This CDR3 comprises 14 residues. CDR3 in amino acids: CATSRGLITYEQYF. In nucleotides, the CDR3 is TGTGCCACCAGCAGAGGACTGATAACCTACGAGCAGTACTTC. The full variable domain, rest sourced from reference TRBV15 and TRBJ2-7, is DAMVIQNPRYQVTQFGKPVTLSCSQTLNHNVMYWYQQKSSQAPKLLFHYYDKDFNNEADTPDNFQSRRPNTSFCFLDIRSPGLGDTAMYLCATSRGLITYEQYFGPGTRLTVT.

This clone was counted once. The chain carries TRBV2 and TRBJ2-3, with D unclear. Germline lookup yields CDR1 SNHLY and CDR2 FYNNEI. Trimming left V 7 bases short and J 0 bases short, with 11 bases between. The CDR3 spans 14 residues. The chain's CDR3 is CASTPLRSTDTQYF. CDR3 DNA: TGTGCCAGCACCCCCCTTCGGAGCACAGATACGCAGTATTTT.

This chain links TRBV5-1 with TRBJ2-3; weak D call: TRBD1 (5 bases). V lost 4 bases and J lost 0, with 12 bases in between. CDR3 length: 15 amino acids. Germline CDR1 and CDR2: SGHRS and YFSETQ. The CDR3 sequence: CASSTRTPSTDTQYF. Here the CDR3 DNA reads TGCGCCAGCAGCACCAGGACACCCAGCACAGATACGCAGTATTTT.

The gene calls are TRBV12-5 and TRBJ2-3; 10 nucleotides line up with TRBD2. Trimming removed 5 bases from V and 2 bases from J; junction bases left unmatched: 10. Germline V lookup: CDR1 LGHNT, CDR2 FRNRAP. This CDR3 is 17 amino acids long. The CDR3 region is CASGPRLAGVYTDTQYF. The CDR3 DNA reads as TGTGCTAGTGGTCCGCGTCTAGCGGGGGTCTACACAGATACGCAGTATTTT.

This chain's CDR3 is CASSIMAGEETQYF. For the CDR3, the DNA is TGTGCCAGTAGTATTATGGCAGGGGAAGAGACCCAGTACTTC. This sequence joins TRBV19 and TRBJ2-5; tentatively, D is TRBD1 (6 bases). The CDR3 loop spans 14 amino acids. CDR1 LNHDA and CDR2 SQIVND come from the germline V gene (reference sequence). Trimming shortened V by 3 bases and J by 3 bases, and 11 bases separated the two germline ends.

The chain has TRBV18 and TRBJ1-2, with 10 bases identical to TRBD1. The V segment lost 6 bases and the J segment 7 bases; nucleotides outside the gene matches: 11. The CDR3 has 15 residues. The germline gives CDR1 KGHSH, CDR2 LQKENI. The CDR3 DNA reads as TGTGCCAGCTCCCACCGGGACAGGGGTACTGCTGGCTACACCTTC. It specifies CASSHRDRGTAGYTF.

The CDR3 region is CASSLGLAELRYNEQFF. As DNA, the CDR3 is TGTGCCAGCAGCTTAGGACTAGCGGAACTACGGTACAATGAGCAGTTCTTC. The V call is TRBV13, the J call TRBJ2-1; 8 bases align to TRBD2. Trimming removed 0 bases from V and 4 bases from J; junction bases left unmatched: 8. CDR3 length: 17 amino acids. Looked up from germline, CDR1 is PRHDT and CDR2 is FYEKMQ (reference sequence).

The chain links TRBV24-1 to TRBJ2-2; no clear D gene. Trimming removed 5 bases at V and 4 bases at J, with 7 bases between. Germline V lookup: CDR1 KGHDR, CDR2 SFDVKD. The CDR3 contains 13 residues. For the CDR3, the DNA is TGTGCCACCAGTGCCGCGAGCACCGGGGAGCTGTTTTTT. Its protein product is CATSAASTGELFF.

The CDR3 loop reads CASSLLGLAGGPYNEQFF. CDR3 nucleotide sequence: TGTGCCAGCAGCCTATTGGGACTAGCGGGGGGGCCTTACAATGAGCAGTTCTTC. The chain combines TRBV6-2 or TRBV6-3 with TRBJ2-1; 16 positions agree with TRBD2. Germline V lookup: CDR1 MNHEY, CDR2 SVGEGT. The CDR3 contains 18 residues. V dropped 6 bases and J dropped 4; count of bases not matched to a gene: 9.

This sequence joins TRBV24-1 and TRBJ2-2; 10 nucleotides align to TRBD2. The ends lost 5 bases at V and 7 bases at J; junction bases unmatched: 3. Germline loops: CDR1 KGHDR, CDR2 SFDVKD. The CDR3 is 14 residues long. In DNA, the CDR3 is TGTGCCACCAGTGCCAGCGGGAGGGACGGGGAGCTGTTTTTT. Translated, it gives CATSASGRDGELFF.

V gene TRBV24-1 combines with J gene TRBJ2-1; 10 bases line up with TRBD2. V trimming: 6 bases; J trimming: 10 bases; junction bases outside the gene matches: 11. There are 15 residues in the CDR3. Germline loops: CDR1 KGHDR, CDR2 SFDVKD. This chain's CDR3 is CATSTVLAGDREQFF. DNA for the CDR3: TGTGCCACCAGTACCGTGCTAGCGGGAGATCGGGAGCAGTTCTTC.

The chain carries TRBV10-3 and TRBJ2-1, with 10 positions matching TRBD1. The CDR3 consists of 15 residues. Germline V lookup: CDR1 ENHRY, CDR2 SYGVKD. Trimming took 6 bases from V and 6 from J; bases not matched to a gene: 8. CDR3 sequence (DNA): TGTGCCATCAGGGATGACAGGGGGCGCACCAATGAGCAGTTCTTC. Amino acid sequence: CAIRDDRGRTNEQFF.

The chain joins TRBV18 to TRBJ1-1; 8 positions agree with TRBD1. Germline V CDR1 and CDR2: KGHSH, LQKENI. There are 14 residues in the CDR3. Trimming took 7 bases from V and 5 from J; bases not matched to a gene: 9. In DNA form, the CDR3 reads TGTGCCAGCTTACGACAGACAGGGGCGACTGAAGCTTTCTTT. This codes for CASLRQTGATEAFF.

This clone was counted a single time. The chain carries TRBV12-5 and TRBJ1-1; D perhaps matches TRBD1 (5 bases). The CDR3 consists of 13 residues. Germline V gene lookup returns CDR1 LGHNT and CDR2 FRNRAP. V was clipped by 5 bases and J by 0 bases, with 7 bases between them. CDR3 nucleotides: TGTGCTAGTGGTGAGACAGTGAACACTGAAGCTTTCTTT. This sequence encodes CASGETVNTEAFF. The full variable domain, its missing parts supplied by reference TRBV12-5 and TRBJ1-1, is DARVTQTPRHKVTEMGQEVTMRCQPILGHNTVFWYRQTMMQGLELLAYFRNRAPLDDSGMPKDRFSAEMPDATLATLKIQPSEPRDSAVYFCASGETVNTEAFFGQGTRLTVV.

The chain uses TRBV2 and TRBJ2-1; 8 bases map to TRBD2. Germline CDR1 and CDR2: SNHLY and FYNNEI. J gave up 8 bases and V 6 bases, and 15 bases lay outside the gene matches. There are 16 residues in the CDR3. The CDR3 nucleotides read TGTGCCAGCAGAAGGTACGCCCGGGGGGGCCCGGATGAGCAGTTCTTC. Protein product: CASRRYARGGPDEQFF.

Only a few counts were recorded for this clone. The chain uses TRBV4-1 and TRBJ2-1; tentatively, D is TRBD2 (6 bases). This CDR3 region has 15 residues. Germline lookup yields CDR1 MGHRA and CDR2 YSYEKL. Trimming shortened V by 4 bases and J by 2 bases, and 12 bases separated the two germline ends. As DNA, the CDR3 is TGCGCCAGCAGCCTGTTTGCGGGACCCTACAATGAGCAGTTCTTC. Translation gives CASSLFAGPYNEQFF.

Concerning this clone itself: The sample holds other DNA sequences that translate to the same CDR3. The CDR3 region has the DNA TGTGCCAGTAGACAGGGTTATCAGCCCCAGCATTTT. The encoded protein is CASRQGYQPQHF. V is TRBV19 and J is TRBJ1-5, with D possibly TRBD1 on 6 matching bases. CDR1 and CDR2 (germline): LNHDA, SQIVND (reference sequence). The CDR3 totals 12 residues. V lost 6 bases to trimming and J lost 5 bases, with 8 bases between them.

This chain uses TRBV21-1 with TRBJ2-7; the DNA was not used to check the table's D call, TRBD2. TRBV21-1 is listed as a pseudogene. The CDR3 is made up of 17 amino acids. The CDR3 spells CASSKEMVSGSKYEQYF. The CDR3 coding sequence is TGTGCCAGCAGCAAAGAGATGGTAAGCGGGAGTAAGTACGAGCAGTACTTC.

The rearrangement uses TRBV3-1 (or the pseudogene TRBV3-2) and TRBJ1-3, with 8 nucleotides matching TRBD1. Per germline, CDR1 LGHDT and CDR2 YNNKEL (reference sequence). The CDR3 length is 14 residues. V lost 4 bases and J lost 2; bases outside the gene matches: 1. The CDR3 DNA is TGTGCCAGCAGCCGACAGGGGACTGGAAACACCATATATTTT. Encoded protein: CASSRQGTGNTIYF.